The present T cell receptor beta chain was sequenced within a study of CD8 T cells in Susac syndrome. Germline V CDR1 and CDR2: SGHRS, YFSETQ. V lost 1 base and J lost 1, with 11 bases in between. The CDR3 is 15 amino acids. cDNA came from about 0.5 to 1 ug RNA primed by random hexamers. TCRdb reprocessed the immunoSEQ multiplex PCR reads with MiXCR, giving one entry per CDR3 protein. Found here are over 140,000 distinct CDR3 sequences, over 90% of them singletons; the top ten hold more than 0.11%. The sequenced material came from CD4+ T cells from PBMCs. This rearrangement joins TRBV5-1 to TRBJ2-5; D not certain. This receptor was obtained from a human donor with Susac syndrome. The CDR3 coding sequence is TGCGCCAGCAGCTTGAGTTTGGCTGGCCAAGAGACCCAGTACTTC. This gives the protein CASSLSLAGQETQYF.